The 4 T cell receptor beta chains listed next were all sequenced from one sample in a study of shared clonotypes between healthy human individuals. TCRdb's copy holds only in-frame clones and misses some; the assay was immunoSEQ multiplex PCR. Here the sample spans some 2,000,000 clones, around 95% being singletons. Sequencing was performed on naive CD4+ T cells sorted from blood. The subset is: CD45RA+ positively selected. The receptors stem from a man younger than 30 in good health.

About this clone itself: Distinct nucleotide sequences in the sample also encode this CDR3. The V call is TRBV5-1, the J call TRBJ2-5, with 11 nucleotides matching TRBD2. CDR1 is SGHRS and CDR2 is YFSETQ in the germline V gene. V gave up 0 bases and J gave up 2 bases; unmatched junction bases: 0. The CDR3 consists of 15 residues. CDR3 sequence (DNA): TGCGCCAGCAGCTTGGGACTAGCGGGACAAGAGACCCAGTACTTC. This gives the protein CASSLGLAGQETQYF.

This clone was seen a few times. This chain uses TRBV10-1 with TRBJ1-6; D gene uncertain. Trimming took 3 bases from V and 10 from J, leaving 19 bases between them. The CDR3 length is 16 residues. Germline CDR1 and CDR2: WNHNN and SYGVQD (reference sequence). The CDR3 DNA reads TGCGCCAGCAGTGATGAGGCGGGCAGGTTCGACTCACCCCTCCACTTT. Translating gives CASSDEAGRFDSPLHF.

The rearrangement links TRBV5-1 to TRBJ1-2; D call uncertain. This CDR3 has 14 residues. Deletions cut 7 bases from V and 0 bases from J, with 13 bases between. Germline CDR1 SGHRS, CDR2 YFSETQ. This CDR3 is CASSLNAANYGYTF. DNA of the CDR3: TGCGCCAGCTCCTTGAACGCTGCTAACTATGGCTACACCTTC.

This clone appeared a single time. The rearrangement joins TRBV5-1 to TRBJ2-2; TRBD1 aligns across 9 bases. This CDR3 is 16 amino acids long. V was clipped by 1 base and J by 5 bases; unmatched bases: 6. Per germline, CDR1 SGHRS and CDR2 YFSETQ. The CDR3 nucleotides are TGCGCCAGCAGCTTGACAGACAGGGGGATAACCGGGGAGCTGTTTTTT. Protein: CASSLTDRGITGELFF.